This TCR beta chain was sequenced in a study of human T cells and chemical hapten exposure. Across the whole study: Doses of diphenylcyclopropenone went to the patients' scalps weekly throughout the approximately 24-week study.

Time point: patch test 3, about 24 weeks after DPC sensitization. Treatment given: therapeutic diphenylcyclopropenone sensitization with weekly scalp DPC. CDR3 length equals 15 residues. V lost 2 bases, J lost 5 bases, and 10 bases lay in between. The germline gives CDR1 SGHVS, CDR2 FQNEAQ. Within the library, unique molecular identifiers were attached to each individual cDNA molecule. TCRdb analysed the RACE reads with MiXCR anew, one entry per CDR3 protein. Of roughly 150,000 distinct CDR3 sequences listed, 25% to 35% are singletons. The sequencing used whole blood, collected in connection with sensitization to the hapten diphenylcyclopropenone (DPC). The sequence was collected from a woman aged 18-29 years with alopecia areata. Some clones in this sample may be carry-over from other donors' samples. The rearrangement links TRBV7-8 to TRBJ1-6; the D gene is possibly TRBD1 (6 bases). CDR3 nucleotides: TGTGCCAGCAGCTTATTACAGGGAAATAATTCACCCCTCCACTTT. Amino acid sequence: CASSLLQGNNSPLHF.